This T cell receptor (beta chain) was captured by sequencing in a study of cytomegalovirus exposure and HLA in healthy donors. The CDR3 sequence is 17 residues long. J lost 4 bases, V lost 0 bases, and 12 bases had no gene match. From germline, CDR1 is SGHRS and CDR2 YFSETQ. Comments on this clone: The antigen is not known.

The study ran its PCR with 60 Vbeta and 13 Jbeta primers. The repertoire was sequenced with immunoSEQ multiplex PCR; TCRdb's copy has only in-frame clones and lacks some. This sample has around 140,000 clones; 80% occur once, and the top ten carry about 4.3%. Study conclusions and caveats: Certain indistinguishable V segments, among them TRBV6-2 and TRBV6-3, were excluded. About 87% or about 30% of the time was how often most TCR beta V segments were productive, according to an earlier analysis.

Specimen: PBMCs. The TCR comes from a man aged 40-55 years in good health and CMV-seronegative. The chain couples TRBV5-1 to TRBJ2-5, with 7 bases that match TRBD1. The CDR3 sequence is CASSLASRQGRGETQYF. CDR3 sequence (DNA): TGCGCCAGCAGCTTGGCCTCTAGACAGGGTAGGGGAGAGACCCAGTACTTC.